This T cell receptor beta chain appears in the sequencing data of a study of OX40 agonist ivuxolimab in advanced cancers. Only in-frame clones appear in the TCRdb table, and some are missing; sequencing was by immunoSEQ multiplex PCR. This sample has roughly 92,000 clones, with more than 80% found just once. The CDR3 has 16 amino acids. CDR1 is SEHNR, CDR2 FQNEAQ, per germline (reference sequence). Unmatched junction bases numbered 5, after V lost 1 base and J lost 5 bases. The TCR was taken from an adult with an advanced solid tumor such as melanoma, head and neck, liver or kidney cancer. V gene TRBV7-9 combines with J gene TRBJ2-5, with 12 nucleotides matching TRBD2. Here the sequenced sample was CD4+ or CD8+ T cells sorted from blood, taken in a trial of the OX40 agonist ivuxolimab. In DNA, the CDR3 is TGTGCCAGCAGCTTAGTGACTAGCGGGAGTCGCGAGACCCAGTACTTC. It codes for CASSLVTSGSRETQYF.